These 9 T cell receptor beta chains were sequenced from one sample in a study of identical twins. Using its own MiXCR run on the 5' RACE reads, TCRdb lists one record per CDR3 protein. The profile shows about 240,000 distinct CDR3 sequences, over 9.5% of them singletons. Sequenced: memory T cells sorted from blood. The receptors stem from a man between 50 and 59 years old in good health.

This clonotype has just a few counts. The V gene is TRBV13, the J gene TRBJ2-5; no clear D. The CDR3 is made up of 17 amino acids. Germline V gene data show CDR1 as PRHDT and CDR2 as FYEKMQ (reference sequence). V shed 5 bases and J shed 4 bases, with 23 bases lying between them. The DNA for the CDR3 is TGTGCCAGCAGCATCCGATACCGGGCCTATGTGGCAGAGACCCAGTACTTC. This sequence encodes CASSIRYRAYVAETQYF.

This chain connects TRBV15 to TRBJ2-5; D gene uncertain. The CDR3 sequence is 12 residues long. Between the trimmed V and J ends, which lost 3 bases and 5 bases, there was a span of 7 bases. Germline assignment: CDR1 LNHNV and CDR2 YYDKDF (reference sequence). The CDR3 spells CATSRALETQYF. The DNA of the CDR3 is TGTGCCACCAGCAGGGCCTTGGAGACCCAGTACTTC.

This clonotype was detected many times. The chain employs TRBV7-2 and TRBJ2-2; 8 bases line up with TRBD2. This CDR3 has 14 residues. Germline CDR1 reads SGHTA; CDR2 reads FQGNSA. V trimming: 5 bases; J trimming: 4 bases; junction bases outside the gene matches: 3. The CDR3 nucleotides are TGTGCCAGCAGCGACGGGGGGGCCACCGGGGAGCTGTTTTTT. This codes for CASSDGGATGELFF.

V is TRBV5-6 and J is TRBJ2-7, with D possibly called TRBD1 or TRBD2 (5 bases each). Germline assignment: CDR1 SGHDT and CDR2 YYEEEE. V lost 2 bases and J lost 2, with 11 bases in between. This CDR3 contains 14 residues. The CDR3 reads CASSFSRGPYEQYF. Written as DNA, the CDR3 is TGTGCCAGCAGCTTTTCGAGGGGCCCCTACGAGCAGTACTTC.

This chain uses TRBV5-5 with TRBJ1-1; no firm D call. This CDR3 comprises 14 residues. Germline V gene sequence: CDR1 SGHKS, CDR2 YYEKEE (reference sequence). Trimming pared 0 bases from V and 5 bases from J, leaving 11 bases between. CDR3 protein: CASSLADLGTEAFF. In DNA form, the CDR3 reads TGTGCCAGCAGCTTGGCCGACCTGGGGACTGAAGCTTTCTTT.

V and J are TRBV29-1 and TRBJ1-5, with D hard to call. V lost 7 bases, J lost 3 bases, and 13 bases lay in between. The CDR3 consists of 13 residues. Germline V gene data show CDR1 as SQVTM and CDR2 as ANQGSEA. This chain's CDR3 is CSALVAPNQPQHF. CDR3 nucleotides: TGCAGCGCCCTCGTGGCCCCCAATCAGCCCCAGCATTTT.

This clonotype was recorded many times. V usage is TRBV20-1 and J usage is TRBJ2-1, with D maybe TRBD1 (6 bases). The germline CDR1 and CDR2 sequences are DFQATT and SNEGSKA (reference sequence). V was cut by 0 bases and J by 2 bases, with 14 bases left in between. The CDR3 totals 16 residues. The CDR3 region is CSARDVMGAAYNEQFF. The CDR3 DNA sequence: TGCAGTGCTAGAGATGTGATGGGGGCCGCCTACAATGAGCAGTTCTTC.

The chain links TRBV5-1 to TRBJ2-7; 10 bases match TRBD1. After removal of 4 bases from V and 9 bases from J, the junction contained 13 bases not matched to a gene. The CDR3 contains 15 residues. Germline CDR1 SGHRS, CDR2 YFSETQ. CDR3 in DNA: TGCGCCAGCAGCGAAACCGGGACAGGGGAATTAGGGCAGTACTTC. Translating gives CASSETGTGELGQYF.

This clonotype was detected many times. CDR3 amino acids: CASSPRSYWDWKNNEQFF. The CDR3 DNA reads TGTGCCAGCAGCCCCCGCAGCTATTGGGACTGGAAGAACAATGAGCAGTTCTTC. This chain uses TRBV7-6 with TRBJ2-1; TRBD2 is a possible D gene (6 bases). Trimming took 5 bases from V and 5 from J, leaving 25 bases between them. CDR3 length: 18 amino acids. CDR1 SGHVS and CDR2 FNYEAQ come from the germline V gene.